This T cell receptor (beta chain) was profiled in a study of neoadjuvant anti-PD-1 for oral cavity cancer listed by TCRdb under 2021. The study in broad terms: Patients mostly received three to four biweekly doses of nivolumab at 3 mg/kg before curative-intent surgical resection. For patients who did not progress, a fourth nivolumab dose was given around day 43, followed by definitive surgical resection on days 50-56. Patients with complete response, partial response or stable disease by RECIST 1.1 were defined as responders, whereas patients with progression were defined as non-responders. A roughly 33% response rate was observed in the parent correlative cohort, in which more than 9 patients were included. The research as a whole found: TCR analyses included only a few patients per response group, and the authors called for larger cohorts for validation. Higher pretreatment blood Treg/Th17 ratios correlated with higher pretreatment blood TCRbeta clonality and lower post-treatment tumor TCRbeta clonality. After neoadjuvant nivolumab, non-responders showed significantly higher T cell clonality (Gini index) in PBMCs than responders did.

The germline V end is reduced by 6 bases and the J end by 6 bases; junction bases left unmatched: 17. The CDR3 starts with the cysteine, ends with the phenylalanine, and has 18 residues. The retained sequence is limited to the CDR3, 54 bases, with the frame set at the first base. CDR1 and CDR2 are read off the germline V gene as SNHLY and FYNNEI. PBMC libraries used mostly around 0.5 ug of input genomic DNA for deep sequencing, with six replicates per sample. The immunoSEQ hsTCRbeta kit was used to prepare TCRbeta libraries according to the manufacturer's instructions. An Illumina NovaSeq 6000 S4 flow cell was used to sequence the final libraries, which had first been combined to 3 nM. Under the source paper's analysis protocol: The immunoSEQ Analyzer handled quality control and preprocessing of the raw data. The analysis was limited to productive rearrangements, and each clonotype was defined by a unique CDR3 amino acid sequence. Repertoire clonality was estimated as the Gini-Simpson index, computed with the R package tcR. Student's t test was used to compare Gini indices, while Pearson correlation assessed associations with tumor size change. TCRdb's version of the immuneACCESS table is confined to in-frame rearrangements and falls short of the full clone set. An unresolved V gene accounts for under half of the shortfall where checked; the remainder is of unknown origin. The V and J calls and the clone size are those of that table, but D and trimming were determined from the DNA. A total of about 16,000 clones appear in this sample, roughly 70% of them only once. The ten largest account for about 2.4% of the sample.

This sample's time point label indicates: before neoadjuvant nivolumab. Patients had been newly diagnosed with stage II-IVA oral cavity squamous cell carcinoma, and no prior systemic or radiation treatment had been given to the patients. Everyone in the cohort had locally advanced, HPV-negative oral cavity squamous cell carcinoma. Peripheral blood mononuclear cells were analyzed directly and were not maintained or expanded in culture. Samples were obtained from a longitudinal correlative study of a single-arm phase II trial of neoadjuvant nivolumab in oral cavity squamous cell carcinoma. Genomic DNA-based TCRbeta sequencing was performed on subject-matched pre- and post-treatment PBMCs and tumors from three responders and three non-responders. Peripheral blood mononuclear cells were drawn once before nivolumab treatment and a second time after treatment, when surgery took place. Genomic DNA was isolated from PBMCs using the Maxwell RSC DNA from Cells kit.

In the case of this clone: The target of this receptor is not known. No clone much larger than this one lies a single base away; base qualities are absent.

This chain joins TRBV2 to TRBJ1-4; TRBD1 fits 9 bases in the junction. The sequencing here drew on PBMCs, taken before nivolumab (anti-PD-1) treatment. The origin of this receptor is a person aged 35-79 years with oral cavity squamous cell carcinoma. The bases read TGTGCCAGCAGATCCGGGACAGGGTCTTACTCGGGGCATGAAAAACTGTTTTTT. Translated, this is CASRSGTGSYSGHEKLFF.